The 23 T cell receptor beta chains below all came from one sample that was sequenced in a study of CD4 T cells in lung cancer (dated by TCRdb to between 2019 and 2020). The antigens of these receptors remain unknown. Preparation of the library involved the immunoSEQ multiplex PCR assay. This is the immuneACCESS table as TCRdb keeps it, with only in-frame sequences that have V and J called. A part of the clones is gone; compared with another copy, unresolved V genes explain less than half, and the rest is unexplained. The sample data list approximately 1,800 clones, and roughly 70% of these were observed just once. The ten largest clonotypes hold 5.5% to 7.5% of the sample. For 10 to 15 days, PBMCs were stimulated with mutant 27-mer peptides together with IL21, IL7, IL15 and IL2, and afterward were restimulated with peptide-pulsed autologous B cells. Live IFNgamma-secreting T cells were sorted by cytokine capture on a FACS Aria2 after restimulation with peptide-pulsed B cells. Sorted cells were expanded for roughly 14 to 21 days at limiting dilution, with roughly 3 or 9 cells per well, using irradiated allogeneic PBMCs, phytohemagglutinin and IL2.

Specimen: a CD4+ T cell line or clone grown in culture. The receptor source for this set is a woman aged 55-70 years with non-small cell lung cancer. Some clones in this sample may be carry-over from other donors' samples.

This clone was detected a few times. The chain employs TRBV28 and TRBJ2-3, with 10 nucleotides matching TRBD2. There are 17 residues in the CDR3. The trim removed 4 bases at V and 2 bases at J, leaving 9 bases unmatched. Germline V gene lookup returns CDR1 MDHEN and CDR2 SYDVKM. The CDR3 spells CASSSPIGLADTDTQYF. The CDR3 region has the DNA TGTGCCAGCAGTTCTCCCATCGGACTAGCGGACACAGATACGCAGTATTTT.

This clone was counted between two and nine times. A read error may produce the germline difference seen at one junction end. The chain links TRBV29-1 to TRBJ2-6; D remains unclear. The CDR3 is 12 amino acids. Germline-derived CDR1 and CDR2 are SQVTM and ANQGSEA. The CDR3 DNA is TGCAGCGTGGAAGCCGGGGCCAACGTCCTGACTTTC. Translating it yields CSVEAGANVLTF.

J is TRBJ2-1 and V is TRBV5-1; D remains ambiguous. The germline gives CDR1 SGHRS, CDR2 YFSETQ. The CDR3 is 14 amino acids. The V gene lost 2 bases and the J gene lost 5 bases, with 11 bases spanning the gap. As DNA, the CDR3 is TGCGCCAGCAGCTTCCTTACAGAGAACAATGAGCAGTTCTTC. This gives the protein CASSFLTENNEQFF. Drawing the rest from reference TRBV5-1 and TRBJ2-1, the complete variable domain is KAGVTQTPRYLIKTRGQQVTLSCSPISGHRSVSWYQQTPGQGLQFLFEYFSETQRNKGNFPGRFSGRQFSNSRSEMNVSTLELGDSALYLCASSFLTENNEQFFGPGTRLTVL.

The CDR3 DNA sequence: TGTGCCAGTAGTCTCCGGGACAGGGCTAGCACAGATACGCAGTATTTT. This gives the protein CASSLRDRASTDTQYF. The chain links TRBV19 to TRBJ2-3, with TRBD1 identical over 9 bases. The CDR3 is 16 residues long. V lost 5 bases, J lost 0 bases, and 6 bases stayed unmatched. CDR1 and CDR2 (germline): LNHDA, SQIVND (reference sequence).

This chain links TRBV5-8 with TRBJ2-3, with TRBD2 identical over 10 bases. After removal of 4 bases from V and 5 bases from J, the junction contained 7 bases not matched to a gene. Germline V lookup: CDR1 SGHTS, CDR2 YDEGEE. The CDR3 consists of 15 residues. CDR3 region: CASSPGTSGKDTQYF. CDR3 nucleotides: TGTGCCAGCAGCCCGGGAACTAGCGGGAAAGATACGCAGTATTTT.

This clone was found a few times. The V gene is TRBV10-1, the J gene TRBJ2-7; the D gene is possibly TRBD2 (6 bases). The CDR3 extends over 14 amino acids. Germline assignment: CDR1 WNHNN and CDR2 SYGVQD (reference sequence). V lost 2 bases to trimming and J lost 0 bases, with 8 bases between them. CDR3 sequence: CASSERGSSYEQYF. CDR3 DNA: TGCGCCAGCAGTGAGCGGGGGAGCTCCTACGAGCAGTACTTC.

The CDR3 DNA is TGTGCCTGGCGACTAGCGGGGGGCACAGATACGCAGTATTTT. Protein sequence: CAWRLAGGTDTQYF. The chain links TRBV30 to TRBJ2-3; 12 bases agree with TRBD2. CDR1 and CDR2 (germline): GTSNPN, SVGIG (reference sequence). With V trimmed by 5 bases and J by 1 base, 1 base remained unmatched. The CDR3 loop spans 14 amino acids.

The chain employs TRBV9 and TRBJ2-2, with a weak D call TRBD2 (5 bases). The CDR3 runs to 15 residues. Germline V CDR1 and CDR2: SGDLS, YYNGEE. Trimming left V 4 bases short and J 6 bases short, with 16 bases between. For the CDR3, the DNA is TGTGCCAGCAGCCCCATCGGGATGGAGGCCGGGGAGCTGTTTTTT. Amino acids: CASSPIGMEAGELFF. The variable domain in full, completed from reference TRBV9 and TRBJ2-2, reads DSGVTQTPKHLITATGQRVTLRCSPRSGDLSVYWYQQSLDQGLQFLIQYYNGEERAKGNILERFSAQQFPDLHSELNLSSLELGDSALYFCASSPIGMEAGELFFGEGSRLTVL.

The chain carries TRBV25-1 and TRBJ2-7; 7 nucleotides match TRBD1. This CDR3 comprises 14 residues. Germline CDR1 MGHDK, CDR2 SYGVNS. V trimming: 3 bases; J trimming: 3 bases; junction bases outside the gene matches: 5. CDR3 DNA: TGTGCCAGCAGTGAGCCAGGGGGAAGCTACGAGCAGTACTTC. This translates into CASSEPGGSYEQYF.

The CDR3 bases are TGTGCCAGCAGTTTGGGACAGGGTAGCCATGGCTACACCTTC. Protein product: CASSLGQGSHGYTF. This rearrangement joins TRBV27 to TRBJ1-2; TRBD1 aligns across 9 bases. The CDR3 totals 14 residues. The V and J ends lost 3 bases and 6 bases, in that order; junction bases with no gene match: 5. Germline CDR1 reads MNHEY; CDR2 reads SMNVEV (reference sequence).

The chain links TRBV4-1 to TRBJ2-7; D may be TRBD1 (6 bases). CDR1 is MGHRA and CDR2 is YSYEKL in the germline V gene. V gave up 2 bases and J gave up 0 bases, with 20 bases separating them. This CDR3 region has 18 residues. The CDR3 sequence: CASSQPVRGAPTSYEQYF. For the CDR3, the DNA is TGCGCCAGCAGCCAACCAGTCAGGGGCGCACCGACCTCCTACGAGCAGTACTTC.

V usage is TRBV7-8 and J usage is TRBJ1-1, with D perhaps TRBD1 (5 bases). Trimming took off 0 bases at V and 3 bases at J, with 14 bases between the two ends. The CDR3 runs to 16 residues. Germline CDR1 is SGHVS and CDR2 is FQNEAQ. The CDR3 is CASSLARTGGDTEAFF. CDR3 DNA sequence: TGTGCCAGCAGCTTAGCGCGTACCGGGGGGGACACTGAAGCTTTCTTT.

The genes are TRBV2 and TRBJ1-1, with 7 bases fitting TRBD1. Germline-derived CDR1 and CDR2 are SNHLY and FYNNEI. The CDR3 runs to 16 residues. With 2 bases clipped from V and 0 bases from J, the junction kept 6 bases outside the gene matches. The CDR3 DNA is TGTGCCAGCAGTGAACAAGGGACAGCTTTGAACACTGAAGCTTTCTTT. It yields the protein CASSEQGTALNTEAFF.

The V gene is TRBV5-4, the J gene TRBJ2-7; 10 bases align to TRBD2. The CDR3 covers 16 residues. After removal of 0 bases from V and 4 bases from J, the junction contained 7 bases not matched to a gene. Germline V gene lookup returns CDR1 SGHNT and CDR2 YYREEE (reference sequence). CDR3 sequence (DNA): TGTGCCAGCAGCTTGGCTCCCGGGACTAGCGTGTACGAGCAGTACTTC. Translating it yields CASSLAPGTSVYEQYF.

The chain is built from TRBV6-6 and TRBJ1-5; D unresolved. Deletions cut 8 bases from V and 2 bases from J, with 10 bases between. The CDR3 is made up of 13 amino acids. CDR1 MNHNY and CDR2 SVGAGI come from the germline V gene (reference sequence). In DNA form, the CDR3 reads TGTGCCAGCGGATGGGTAGGCAATCAGCCCCAGCATTTT. It codes for CASGWVGNQPQHF.

The rearrangement links TRBV5-1 to TRBJ1-4; 10 bases align to TRBD1. With V trimmed by 3 bases and J by 7 bases, 3 bases remained unmatched. Germline V CDR1 and CDR2: SGHRS, YFSETQ. This CDR3 is 14 amino acids long. The CDR3 spells CASSSGQGTEKLFF. CDR3 nucleotides: TGCGCCAGCAGCTCGGGACAGGGGACTGAAAAACTGTTTTTT.

This chain connects TRBV23-1 to TRBJ1-6, with 9 nucleotides matching TRBD1. TRBV23-1 is flagged as an ORF with uncertain function. This CDR3 spans 16 amino acids. Trimming took 7 bases from V and 7 from J; bases not matched to a gene: 11. The CDR3 spells CASTKLSGTGNSPLHF. The CDR3 nucleotides read TGCGCCAGCACCAAACTTTCCGGGACAGGGAATTCACCCCTCCACTTT.

The CDR3 bases are TGTGCCAGCAGTCTACAGGGTTGGGGCACGACAGATACGCAGTATTTT. Its protein is CASSLQGWGTTDTQYF. V usage is TRBV6-6 and J usage is TRBJ2-3; D possibly corresponds to TRBD1 (6 bases). V was clipped by 5 bases and J by 3 bases, with 18 bases between them. The CDR3 is 16 amino acids. Germline V CDR1 and CDR2: MNHNY, SVGAGI (reference sequence).

The V and J genes are TRBV19 and TRBJ2-3, with 9 bases that match TRBD1. V lost 6 bases to trimming and J lost 6 bases; unmatched junction nucleotides: 1. Germline CDR1 LNHDA, CDR2 SQIVND (reference sequence). CDR3 length: 12 amino acids. The CDR3 sequence: CASSDRGDTQYF. The CDR3 DNA reads TGTGCCAGTAGCGACAGGGGGGATACGCAGTATTTT. Drawing the rest from reference TRBV19 and TRBJ2-3, the complete variable domain is DGGITQSPKYLFRKEGQNVTLSCEQNLNHDAMYWYRQDPGQGLRLIYYSQIVNDFQKGDIAEGYSVSREKKESFPLTVTSAQKNPTAFYLCASSDRGDTQYFGPGTRLTVL.

The chain has TRBV2 and TRBJ2-3; 11 bases agree with TRBD2. V trimming: 4 bases; J trimming: 1 base; junction bases outside the gene matches: 1. The CDR3 totals 15 residues. Germline assignment: CDR1 SNHLY and CDR2 FYNNEI. The CDR3, as DNA: TGTGCCAGCAGTGGACTAGCGGGGCGCACAGATACGCAGTATTTT. It is translated as CASSGLAGRTDTQYF.

This rearrangement joins TRBV2 to TRBJ2-3; D ambiguous. The germline V gene encodes CDR1 SNHLY and CDR2 FYNNEI. V was cut by 4 bases and J by 0 bases, with 8 bases left in between. The CDR3 contains 14 residues. DNA of the CDR3: TGTGCCAGCAGTGTCGCAGGAAGCACAGATACGCAGTATTTT. Translated, it gives CASSVAGSTDTQYF.

The CDR3 spells CASSSLQGTYSGNTIYF. The CDR3 bases are TGTGCCAGCAGCTCTCTACAGGGGACCTACTCTGGAAACACCATATATTTT. V is TRBV5-8 and J is TRBJ1-3; 7 bases are a match to TRBD1. The CDR3 is 17 residues long. With V trimmed by 3 bases and J by 0 bases, 9 bases remained unmatched. The germline V gene has CDR1 SGHTS and CDR2 YDEGEE.

The J gene is TRBJ2-1, the V gene TRBV6-1, with D perhaps matching TRBD1 or TRBD2 (5 bases each). V lost 4 bases, J lost 0 bases, and 13 bases lay in between. This CDR3 spans 16 amino acids. Looked up from germline, CDR1 is MNHNS and CDR2 is SASEGT. CDR3 sequence: CASSAGWESSYNEQFF. The CDR3 DNA sequence: TGTGCCAGCAGTGCAGGGTGGGAGAGCTCCTACAATGAGCAGTTCTTC.